The 32 T cell receptor beta chains given below trace back to one sample, sequenced in a study of CD8 T cells in Susac syndrome. A quantity of about 0.5 to 1 ug RNA underwent reverse transcription using random hexamers. TCRdb re-called the immunoSEQ multiplex PCR reads through MiXCR, storing one row per CDR3 protein. In the table there are about 200,000 distinct CDR3 sequences, over 75% of which are singletons. The source material was CD4+ T cells from PBMCs. The source of these receptors is a human donor with Susac syndrome.

This clonotype has just one count. This sequence joins TRBV9 and TRBJ2-1; D possibly corresponds to TRBD1 (5 bases). The CDR3 spans 15 residues. V was clipped by 6 bases and J by 2 bases, with 15 bases between them. Per the germline V gene, CDR1 is SGDLS and CDR2 is YYNGEE. The CDR3, as DNA: TGTGCCAGCACTAAGCAGGGAATCGCCTACAATGAGCAGTTCTTC. Translating it yields CASTKQGIAYNEQFF.

The chain carries TRBV5-1 and TRBJ2-5, with TRBD2 matching over 10 bases. V was clipped by 5 bases and J by 9 bases; unmatched bases: 7. Germline V gene sequence: CDR1 SGHRS, CDR2 YFSETQ. The CDR3 extends over 13 amino acids. The CDR3 bases are TGCGCCAGCAGGCCTAGCGGGGGCGTTCCCCAGTACTTC. This sequence encodes CASRPSGGVPQYF.

This clonotype has a single count. The rearrangement joins TRBV20-1 to TRBJ1-3; TRBD1 might be the D (5 bases). Trimming took off 6 bases at V and 1 base at J, with 10 bases between the two ends. The length of the CDR3 is 13 residues. Germline V CDR1 and CDR2: DFQATT, SNEGSKA (reference sequence). The CDR3, as DNA: TGCAGTGCCGTCCGGGGGTCTGGAAACACCATATATTTT. Amino acids: CSAVRGSGNTIYF.

The chain couples TRBV12-3 or TRBV12-4 to TRBJ1-5; D might be TRBD1 (6 bases). CDR3 length equals 13 residues. Trimming took off 6 bases at V and 3 bases at J, with 9 bases between the two ends. DNA for the CDR3: TGTGCCAGCAGAACAGGGTTCAATCAGCCCCAGCATTTT. Translated, it gives CASRTGFNQPQHF.

The rearrangement links TRBV7-6 to TRBJ2-1; possible D gene TRBD2, 7 bases. The CDR3 consists of 19 residues. Germline loops: CDR1 SGHVS, CDR2 FNYEAQ. The V end was cut by 4 bases, the J end by 6 bases, with 28 bases between. Here the CDR3 DNA reads TGTGCCAGCAGCTCCTTTGTATCGGGGGCGGGGGCCCGGGCCAATGAGCAGTTCTTC. It translates to CASSSFVSGAGARANEQFF.

This clonotype was seen a single time. This sequence joins TRBV14 and TRBJ2-3, with D perhaps TRBD1 (6 bases). Germline values: CDR1 SGHDN, CDR2 FVKESK. The CDR3 length is 16 residues. Trimming stripped 4 bases from V and 2 bases from J, with 16 bases between. The chain's CDR3 is CASSLWQGTATDTQYF. DNA of the CDR3: TGTGCCAGCAGCCTTTGGCAGGGGACCGCCACAGATACGCAGTATTTT. The full variable domain, its missing parts supplied by reference TRBV14 and TRBJ2-3, is EAGVTQFPSHSVIEKGQTVTLRCDPISGHDNLYWYRRVMGKEIKFLLHFVKESKQDESGMPNNRFLAERTGGTYSTLKVQPAELEDSGVYFCASSLWQGTATDTQYFGPGTRLTVL.

V and J are TRBV5-4 and TRBJ2-1; the D is unclear. Germline values: CDR1 SGHNT, CDR2 YYREEE (reference sequence). The CDR3 consists of 16 residues. Trimming pared 4 bases from V and 0 bases from J, leaving 14 bases between. The CDR3: CASSPRIHNSYNEQFF. CDR3 in DNA: TGTGCCAGCAGCCCCCGGATCCACAACTCCTACAATGAGCAGTTCTTC.

This rearrangement joins TRBV5-1 to TRBJ1-2; 8 bases are shared with TRBD1. The J segment lost 3 bases and the V segment lost 0 bases, leaving 7 bases of the junction unmatched. The CDR3 sequence is 16 residues long. Germline V lookup: CDR1 SGHRS, CDR2 YFSETQ. The CDR3 DNA is TGCGCCAGCAGCTTGGACCGGCCGGGACAGGACTATGGCTACACCTTC. This encodes CASSLDRPGQDYGYTF.

The V gene is TRBV5-4, the J gene TRBJ2-7; 9 positions agree with TRBD1. J was trimmed by 5 bases and V by 5 bases; bases with no gene match: 5. From germline, CDR1 is SGHNT and CDR2 YYREEE (reference sequence). The CDR3 is made up of 13 amino acids. The chain's CDR3 is CASRYTGGDEQYF. The CDR3 DNA is TGTGCCAGCAGATATACAGGGGGCGACGAGCAGTACTTC.

The chain carries TRBV7-9 and TRBJ1-5, with 12 bases aligning to TRBD1. This CDR3 has 18 amino acids. Germline assignment: CDR1 SEHNR and CDR2 FQNEAQ (reference sequence). After removal of 0 bases from V and 5 bases from J, the junction contained 8 bases not matched to a gene. Here the CDR3 reads CASSLAGGGTGGYQPQHF. DNA of the CDR3: TGTGCCAGCAGCTTAGCAGGTGGGGGGACAGGGGGCTATCAGCCCCAGCATTTT.

V is TRBV20-1 and J is TRBJ2-2, with D possibly being TRBD2 (6 bases). Germline-derived CDR1 and CDR2 are DFQATT and SNEGSKA (reference sequence). V was cut by 6 bases and J by 4 bases, with 12 bases left in between. This CDR3 contains 13 residues. The CDR3, as DNA: TGCAGTGCAAGGAGGGGAGGCACCGGGGAGCTGTTTTTT. It codes for CSARRGGTGELFF.

The J gene is TRBJ1-1, the V gene TRBV5-1; possible D gene TRBD1, 5 bases. The V end lost 4 bases, the J end lost 1 base, and 11 bases lay between the germline ends. This CDR3 contains 14 residues. Germline V gene data show CDR1 as SGHRS and CDR2 as YFSETQ. DNA of the CDR3: TGCGCCAGCAGCCTTAGACAGCCGAACACTGAAGCTTTCTTT. Encoded protein: CASSLRQPNTEAFF.

The chain combines TRBV12-3 or TRBV12-4 with TRBJ1-1, with unresolved D. V lost 6 bases to trimming and J lost 4 bases, with 12 bases between them. This CDR3 has 13 amino acids. The CDR3 loop reads CASSPRQLTEAFF. In DNA, the CDR3 is TGTGCCAGCAGCCCGAGACAACTCACTGAAGCTTTCTTT.

The chain uses TRBV3-1 and TRBJ2-3, with 7 bases that match TRBD1. Germline loops: CDR1 LGHDT, CDR2 YNNKEL (reference sequence). The CDR3 extends over 14 amino acids. J lost 1 base, V lost 8 bases, and 6 bases had no gene match. In nucleotides, the CDR3 is TGTGCCAGCGGTGAACAGGGGCGCACAGATACGCAGTATTTT. The encoded protein is CASGEQGRTDTQYF.

The chain carries TRBV20-1 and TRBJ2-6, with D tentatively TRBD1 (6 bases). Between the trimmed V and J ends, which lost 3 bases and 4 bases, there was a span of 16 bases. This CDR3 comprises 16 residues. Germline CDR1 reads DFQATT; CDR2 reads SNEGSKA (reference sequence). The chain's CDR3 is CSARLGGSGGANVLTF. The CDR3 coding sequence is TGCAGTGCTAGGCTAGGGGGTTCGGGAGGGGCCAACGTCCTGACTTTC.

The V gene is TRBV3-1, the J gene TRBJ1-1, with D possibly being TRBD1 (6 bases). The germline V and J ends were trimmed by 6 bases and 5 bases, with 10 bases remaining between them. CDR3 length equals 12 residues. Germline V gene lookup returns CDR1 LGHDT and CDR2 YNNKEL (reference sequence). In nucleotides, the CDR3 is TGTGCCAGCAGGGAAGGGGGGACTGAAGCTTTCTTT. It codes for CASREGGTEAFF.

CDR3 loop: CASSFHFAGSAKNIQYF. The CDR3 DNA reads as TGTGCCAGCAGTTTCCATTTCGCAGGGTCGGCCAAAAACATTCAGTACTTC. The J gene is TRBJ2-4, the V gene TRBV28, with D maybe TRBD1 (5 bases). The CDR3 has 17 residues. The V gene lost 3 bases and the J gene lost 1 base, with 16 bases spanning the gap. From germline, CDR1 is MDHEN and CDR2 SYDVKM. Looking up the rest from reference TRBV28 and TRBJ2-4 gives the full variable domain: DVKVTQSSRYLVKRTGEKVFLECVQDMDHENMFWYRQDPGLGLRLIYFSYDVKMKEKGDIPEGYSVSREKKERFSLILESASTNQTSMYLCASSFHFAGSAKNIQYFGAGTRLSVL.

V and J are TRBV9 and TRBJ2-3; 9 bases align to TRBD2. Unmatched junction bases numbered 7, after V lost 4 bases and J lost 1 base. The CDR3 is made up of 16 amino acids. Germline CDR1 is SGDLS and CDR2 is YYNGEE. Written as DNA, the CDR3 is TGTGCCAGCAGCCCTCATAGCGGGGGACGCACAGATACGCAGTATTTT. It codes for CASSPHSGGRTDTQYF.

The chain employs TRBV6-5 and TRBJ1-6; D is perhaps TRBD1 (6 bases). The ends were cut back, 2 bases at V and 10 bases at J, with 21 bases in the middle. The CDR3 sequence is 17 residues long. CDR1 MNHEY and CDR2 SVGAGI come from the germline V gene. In DNA, the CDR3 is TGTGCCAGCAGTTACACGGGAAGCGGGGGGCGCGGATCACCCCTCCACTTT. Translating it yields CASSYTGSGGRGSPLHF.

The gene calls are TRBV5-4 and TRBJ1-6; 10 bases fit TRBD1. CDR3 size: 17 residues. V lost 3 bases and J lost 9; bases outside the gene matches: 12. Germline CDR1 SGHNT, CDR2 YYREEE (reference sequence). For the CDR3, the DNA is TGTGCCAGCAGCTCAAACAAGATAGGGACAGGGGCTTCACCCCTCCACTTT. Translation: CASSSNKIGTGASPLHF.

The CDR3 here is CASSPQGGIELFF. CDR3 DNA: TGCGCCAGCAGCCCGCAAGGGGGGATCGAACTGTTTTTT. This chain joins TRBV4-1 and TRBJ1-4, with D maybe TRBD1 (6 bases). Germline V lookup: CDR1 MGHRA, CDR2 YSYEKL. CDR3 length equals 13 residues. The ends were cut back, 4 bases at V and 12 bases at J, with 15 bases in the middle.

V gene TRBV4-2 combines with J gene TRBJ2-7; 7 bases are shared with TRBD1. Losses at the gene ends were 2 bases for V and 0 bases for J; bases not matched to a gene: 10. The CDR3 length is 17 residues. The germline V gene encodes CDR1 LGHNA and CDR2 YNFKEQ. CDR3 sequence (DNA): TGTGCCAGCAGCCAAAGTACGTCCCCAGGGGGCTCCTACGAGCAGTACTTC. It is translated as CASSQSTSPGGSYEQYF.

V and J are TRBV20-1 and TRBJ2-2, with TRBD1 matching 9 bases. The CDR3 has 15 residues. Per germline, CDR1 DFQATT and CDR2 SNEGSKA (reference sequence). Trimming took 5 bases from V and 3 from J; bases not matched to a gene: 7. The CDR3 DNA follows: TGCAGTGCTGAGCCAGGGACAGGGTACACCGGGGAGCTGTTTTTT. Amino acids: CSAEPGTGYTGELFF.

The rearrangement uses TRBV28 and TRBJ2-7, with 10 bases aligning to TRBD1. V was pared by 5 bases and J by 6 bases, with 7 bases of the junction left unmatched. Germline V gene sequence: CDR1 MDHEN, CDR2 SYDVKM. There are 14 residues in the CDR3. The DNA for the CDR3 is TGTGCCAGCAGTACCGGGACAGGGGTTTCCGAGCAGTACTTC. This sequence encodes CASSTGTGVSEQYF. The full variable domain, its missing parts supplied by reference TRBV28 and TRBJ2-7, is DVKVTQSSRYLVKRTGEKVFLECVQDMDHENMFWYRQDPGLGLRLIYFSYDVKMKEKGDIPEGYSVSREKKERFSLILESASTNQTSMYLCASSTGTGVSEQYFGPGTRLTVT.

This chain links TRBV20-1 with TRBJ2-7; D is unclear. With 2 bases removed from V and 3 bases from J, the gap between germline ends came to 8 bases. Per germline, CDR1 DFQATT and CDR2 SNEGSKA (reference sequence). The CDR3 has 12 residues. The CDR3 nucleotides read TGCAGTGCTAGATCTGATAGCTACGAGCAGTACTTC. It encodes CSARSDSYEQYF.

V and J are TRBV29-1 and TRBJ1-4; the D gene is possibly TRBD1 (5 bases). The V gene lost 7 bases and the J gene lost 5 bases, with 17 bases spanning the gap. This CDR3 comprises 14 residues. CDR1 is SQVTM and CDR2 is ANQGSEA in the germline V gene. The CDR3 spells CSAGSGTSNEKLFF. The CDR3 nucleotides are TGCAGCGCAGGTTCCGGGACTTCCAATGAAAAACTGTTTTTT. Complete variable domain (other parts from reference TRBV29-1 and TRBJ1-4): SAVISQKPSRDICQRGTSLTIQCQVDSQVTMMFWYRQQPGQSLTLIATANQGSEATYESGFVIDKFPISRPNLTFSTLTVSNMSPEDSSIYLCSAGSGTSNEKLFFGSGTQLSVL.

The rearrangement uses TRBV28 and TRBJ1-1, with TRBD1 matching 8 bases. The V gene's germline CDR1 is MDHEN and CDR2 SYDVKM. J was trimmed by 4 bases and V by 2 bases; bases with no gene match: 9. This CDR3 is 16 amino acids long. The CDR3 loop is CASSLAQGAHGTEAFF. The CDR3 nucleotides are TGTGCCAGCAGTTTAGCCCAGGGGGCTCACGGCACTGAAGCTTTCTTT.

Written as DNA, the CDR3 is TGTGCCAGCAGCTTGTTCGAATCCCTCTACGAGCAGTACTTC. Translated: CASSLFESLYEQYF. The chain is built from TRBV5-5 and TRBJ2-7; no clear D gene. Germline CDR1 is SGHKS and CDR2 is YYEKEE (reference sequence). The CDR3 runs 14 residues. Trimming left V 1 base short and J 3 bases short, with 11 bases between.

The chain has TRBV5-1 and TRBJ2-3, with 12 nucleotides matching TRBD1. The V gene end was trimmed by 5 bases and the J gene end by 0 bases; junction bases not matched to a gene: 10. Germline V lookup: CDR1 SGHRS, CDR2 YFSETQ. The CDR3 sequence is 18 residues long. The CDR3 sequence: CASRGGQGAPKSTDTQYF. In DNA form, the CDR3 reads TGCGCCAGCAGGGGGGGACAGGGGGCGCCGAAAAGCACAGATACGCAGTATTTT.

The gene calls are TRBV28 and TRBJ2-7; D might be TRBD2 (5 bases). CDR3 length equals 12 residues. Deletions cut 5 bases from V and 2 bases from J, with 7 bases between. CDR1 is MDHEN, CDR2 SYDVKM, per germline. The CDR3 DNA follows: TGTGCCAGCAGTACGGGAACCTACGAGCAGTACTTC. It is translated as CASSTGTYEQYF.

The rearrangement joins TRBV7-9 to TRBJ2-7; D is possibly TRBD1 (6 bases). The V gene lost 1 base and the J gene lost 6 bases, with 16 bases spanning the gap. Per germline, CDR1 SEHNR and CDR2 FQNEAQ (reference sequence). The CDR3 sequence is 15 residues long. The CDR3 bases are TGTGCCAGCAGCTTAGTTTCCAGGGGTGGTGGCGAGCAGTACTTC. Translating it yields CASSLVSRGGGEQYF.

This chain joins TRBV18 and TRBJ2-1; 7 bases are shared with TRBD2. After removal of 1 base from V and 1 base from J, the junction contained 7 bases not matched to a gene. In germline, CDR1 is KGHSH, CDR2 LQKENI. The CDR3 runs 17 residues. In DNA form, the CDR3 reads TGTGCCAGCTCACCACTAAGCAACGGGGGGTCCTACAATGAGCAGTTCTTC. This codes for CASSPLSNGGSYNEQFF.